The entry below gives a single T cell receptor (beta chain) sequence along with its context. In germline, CDR1 is SNHLY, CDR2 FYNNEI. V was pared by 3 bases and J by 3 bases, with 11 bases between. The CDR3 is 14 residues long. Participant-reported clinical history was the basis for cohort assignment. This entry comes from a study of blood T cell repertoires in COVID-19. The wider study: The study drew acute and convalescent COVID-19 samples from the United States, Italy and Spain. T cells, B-cell-depleted T cells, or PBMCs provided the cDNA or gDNA that served as material.

The authors' processing: Reference gene primer amplification gave estimated nucleated cell counts. Measured with immunoSEQ multiplex PCR; TCRdb has only the in-frame clones, and not every one. That table is the source of V, J and clone size, and D and trimming were worked out from the DNA. Of 450,000 to 600,000 clones in the sample, about nine tenths were seen once. This clonotype was obtained from a woman under 30 who had recovered from COVID-19. Sequencing was performed on PBMCs or T cells enriched from blood (not recorded which). This chain connects TRBV2 to TRBJ1-2; D is uncertain. The CDR3 loop reads CASSDPRRDYGYTF. DNA of the CDR3: TGTGCCAGCAGTGACCCGAGGCGGGACTATGGCTACACCTTC.